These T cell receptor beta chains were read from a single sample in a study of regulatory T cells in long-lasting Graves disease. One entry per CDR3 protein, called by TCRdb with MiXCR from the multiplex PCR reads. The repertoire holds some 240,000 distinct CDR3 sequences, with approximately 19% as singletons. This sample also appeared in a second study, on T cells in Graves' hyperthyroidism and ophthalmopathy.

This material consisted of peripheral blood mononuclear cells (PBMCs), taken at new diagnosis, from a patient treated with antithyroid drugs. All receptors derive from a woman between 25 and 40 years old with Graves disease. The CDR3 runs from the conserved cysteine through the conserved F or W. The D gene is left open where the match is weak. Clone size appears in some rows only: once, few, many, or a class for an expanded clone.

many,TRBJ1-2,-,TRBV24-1,TGTGCCACCAGTTCCCCGGGCACTTACTATGGCTACACCTTC,CATSSPGTYYGYTF
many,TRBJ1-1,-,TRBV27,TGTGCCAGCAGCCTCAGGGGCCCCATGAACACTGAAGCTTTCTTT,CASSLRGPMNTEAFF
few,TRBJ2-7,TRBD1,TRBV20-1,TGCAGTGCTCTAACCGGGACAGCTTACGAGCAGTACTTC,CSALTGTAYEQYF
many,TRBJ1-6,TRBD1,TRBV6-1,TGTGCCAGCAGTGAACAGGGGGCAATGGGGAATTCACCCCTCCACTTT,CASSEQGAMGNSPLHF
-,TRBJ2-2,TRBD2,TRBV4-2,TGTGCCAGCAGCCAACGCCGGGGGGGTACCGGGGAGCTGTTTTTT,CASSQRRGGTGELFF
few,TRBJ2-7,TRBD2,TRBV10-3,TGTGCCATCAGTGACGGACTAGCGGGGGAAGCCTTC,CAISDGLAGEAF
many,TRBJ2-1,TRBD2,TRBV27,TGTGCCAGCAGTACCGTCACTAGCGGGAGGGCCGTCATAAATGAGCAGTTCTTC,CASSTVTSGRAVINEQFF
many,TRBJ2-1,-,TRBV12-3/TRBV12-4,TGTGCCAGCAGTTCGAGGACATACAATGAGCAGTTCTTC,CASSSRTYNEQFF
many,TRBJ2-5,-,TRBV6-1,TGTGCCAGCAGTGAAGCGCGATGGGTCCCAGAGACCCAGTACTTC,CASSEARWVPETQYF
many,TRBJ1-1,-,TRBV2,TGTGCCAGCAGTTACCTAGGGGTGAACACTGAAGCTTTCTTT,CASSYLGVNTEAFF
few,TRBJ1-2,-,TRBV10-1,TGCGCCAGCAGGGCGGACAGCACCAACTATGGCTACACCTTC,CASRADSTNYGYTF
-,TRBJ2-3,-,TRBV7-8,TGTGCCAGCAGCTTAGTTTTTACTAGCACAGATACGCAGTATTTT,CASSLVFTSTDTQYF
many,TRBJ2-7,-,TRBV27,TGTGCCAGCAGTTTAGTGGGGGACTACGAGCAGTACTTC,CASSLVGDYEQYF
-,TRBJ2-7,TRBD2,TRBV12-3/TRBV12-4,TGTGCCAGCAGTTTGAAACGGGAGGGCCGGTACGAGCAGTACTTC,CASSLKREGRYEQYF
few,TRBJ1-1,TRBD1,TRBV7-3,TGTGCCAGCAGCCCTGGGACAGTTGGGACTGAAGCTTTCTTT,CASSPGTVGTEAFF
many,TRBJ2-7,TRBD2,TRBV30,TGTGCCTGGGGACTAGCGGGGACCTACGAGCAGTACTTC,CAWGLAGTYEQYF
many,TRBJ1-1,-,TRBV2,TGTGCCAGCAGGGATAGGCCAGAGATGGCTTTCTTT,CASRDRPEMAFF
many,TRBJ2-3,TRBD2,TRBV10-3,TGTGCCATCCTCGATGAGGCGGGACTAGGTTTCGCAGATACGCAGTATTTT,CAILDEAGLGFADTQYF
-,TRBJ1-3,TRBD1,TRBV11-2,TGTGCCAGCAGCTCACAAGACAGGGAAGTAAGAAACACCATCTATTTT,CASSSQDREVRNTIYF
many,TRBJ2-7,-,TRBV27,TGTGCCAGCAGTTCCCTGGGCTACGAGCAGTACTTC,CASSSLGYEQYF
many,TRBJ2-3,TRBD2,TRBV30,TGTGCCTGGAGTGGATCGCCGGGACTAGCTGTTCCAGATACGCAGTATTTT,CAWSGSPGLAVPDTQYF
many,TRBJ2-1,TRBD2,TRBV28,TGTGCCAGCAGTTCGTACACTAGCGGGAGAAATGAGCAGTTCTTC,CASSSYTSGRNEQFF
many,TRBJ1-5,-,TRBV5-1,TGCGCCAGCAGCTTGGTTCCGGGGGTTAATCAGCCCCAGCATTTT,CASSLVPGVNQPQHF